The T cell receptor (beta chain) under discussion was sequenced for a study of cytomegalovirus exposure and HLA in healthy donors. Study details: Unique TCR beta sequences numbering approximately 120 million came from approximately 180 million T cells in an earlier analysis.

With 0 bases removed from V and 1 base from J, the gap between germline ends came to 6 bases. This CDR3 has 14 amino acids. Per the germline V gene, CDR1 is KGHSH and CDR2 is LQKENI. Concerning this clone: Its antigen is as yet unknown.

Sampled while nominally healthy, donors likely had unrecorded immune exposures. The PCR ran on 60 Vbeta and 13 Jbeta primers. Assay used: immunoSEQ multiplex PCR; TCRdb lists only in-frame clones, some missing. The table records about 120,000 clones, over 65% of them present only once. Findings and caveats of the study: Most likely, a cluster of highly shared sequence variants arose as a sequencing artifact. Several of the most significant clusters appeared linked to common viral pathogens, based on a later analysis.

V usage is TRBV18 and J usage is TRBJ2-5; D is ambiguous. The sequenced material came from PBMCs. This receptor was identified in a young woman in good health and CMV-seropositive. The DNA of the CDR3 is TGTGCCAGCTCACCACCCTTGGCCCAAGAGACCCAGTACTTC. It translates to CASSPPLAQETQYF.